This T cell receptor beta chain was recovered during a study of siplizumab effects on memory and regulatory T cells (dated 2019 in TCRdb). Broadly, across the study: The study looked at the effect of siplizumab, an anti-CD2 antibody, on alloreactive T-cell subsets in allogeneic mixed lymphocyte reactions made from human PBMCs.

Points the paper makes about the study in general: The cumulative frequency of alloreactive sequences that could be traced back to unstimulated CD4+ memory T cells was significantly reduced by siplizumab. About 75-96% of proliferating CD4+ or CD8+ clones could not be given a naive or memory phenotype. No functional confirmation was obtained for the suppressive function of proliferating Tregs from siplizumab cultures. Of the alloreactive CD4+ clones that could be mapped, the Treg-derived share averaged around 70% with siplizumab compared with under 30% in control reactions. Greater diversity appeared to be present in unstimulated naive T cells than in memory T cells, and a substantial contribution to the alloresponse seemed to be made by naive cells. Sequences below about 10^-5 frequency were poorly captured, so only a minor fraction of alloreactive clones could be mapped to unstimulated subsets.

Germline trimming: 1 base from V, 6 bases from J; junction bases outside gene matches: 3. Reading the germline V gene gives CDR1 KGHSH and CDR2 LQKENI. There are 16 amino acids in the CDR3, from cysteine to phenylalanine inclusive. Left in the record is the CDR3 DNA by itself, 48 bases read in frame from the first base. For this clone: Its antigen is not yet known. Base qualities were left out, and no much larger clone turns up one base away.

Sorted unstimulated T cells and proliferating T cells recovered from mixed lymphocyte reactions were subjected to TCRbeta CDR3 sequencing. Fresh whole blood from approximately ten HLA-typed healthy donors was used to isolate PBMCs. To map where alloreactive clones came from, CD4+ regulatory T cells in the unstimulated state were FACS-sorted. The library relied on the immunoSEQ multiplex PCR assay. Each sample had some 94,000 TCR templates assayed by the deep sequencing platform. Genomic DNA extracted from sorted T cells was the material used for TCRbeta CDR3 sequencing. Turning to the authors' computational methods: The R programming language was used for the clonal analysis of the TCRbeta CDR3 data. Comparing unstimulated samples against CFSE-low samples taken after the reaction was how alloreactive CD4+ and CD8+ clones were defined. By matching sequences to the repertoires of sorted unstimulated Treg and non-Treg cells, each alloreactive CD4+ clone was assigned a regulatory or non-regulatory origin. TCRdb re-hosts the immuneACCESS table, in-frame sequences only. Its copies lack some clones; in the studies checked, an unresolved V gene accounts for under half of them, and the cause for the rest is not known. The DNA was the basis for D and trimming; V, J and clone size are from that table. This sample holds approximately 100,000 clones; about 95% were observed only once. Together, the top ten hold around 0.6% of the sample.

Recombination joined TRBV18 with TRBJ2-2, with 12 bases in between that match TRBD2. This receptor was taken from a human donor in good health. Sample: Tregs sorted from blood. The CDR3 amino acid sequence is: CASSPRLAGDPGELFF. The DNA is as follows: TGTGCCAGCTCACCACGACTAGCGGGAGACCCCGGGGAGCTGTTTTTT.